This T cell receptor (beta chain) appears in the sequencing data of a study of post-analysis software for immune sequencing data. This clonotype was counted only a few times. Its antigen is as yet unknown. Overall study findings and caveats: Strong same-batch co-clustering of samples appeared with F measure clustering. Higher frequency in patients than in controls was seen for roughly 5 TRBV segments, with TRBV5-6, TRBV5-1 and TRBV20-1 among them. Multiple sclerosis patients showed significantly lower normalized Chao1 diversity than controls did.

The germline gives CDR1 DFQATT, CDR2 SNEGSKA (reference sequence). V gave up 4 bases and J gave up 2 bases; unmatched junction bases: 7. CDR3 length: 14 amino acids. cDNA libraries of TCR beta carried unique molecular identifiers. TCRdb independently ran MiXCR on the PCR reads; one entry per CDR3 protein. The sample has roughly 430,000 distinct CDR3 sequences; roughly 40% are singletons. The J gene is TRBJ1-2, the V gene TRBV20-1; 7 bases agree with TRBD1. The sequence was collected from a girl aged 2-15 years with multiple sclerosis. The sequencing input was blood. The CDR3 DNA reads as TGCAGTGCTACACCGGGGACAGCAAACTATGGCTACACCTTC. It codes for CSATPGTANYGYTF.